This TCR beta chain was identified in a study of read filtering for tumor transcriptome and immune sequencing. Study context: By R-ISS, stages I, II and III held approximately 8, 16 and 7 patients. After DNase treatment, RNA was made into whole-transcriptome libraries.

This clonotype has a count of ten or more. Looked up from germline, CDR1 is DFQATT and CDR2 is SNEGSKA (reference sequence). Losses at the gene ends were 3 bases for V and 4 bases for J; bases not matched to a gene: 4. The CDR3 has 14 amino acids. The library was built from approximately 400 ng RNA with molecular barcoded adaptors for alpha/delta and beta/gamma chains. TCRdb re-analysed the reads in MiXCR, keeping a single row per CDR3 protein. The sample shows about 62,000 distinct CDR3 sequences, roughly a fifth of them seen only once. The origin of this receptor is a donor at least 40 years old with multiple myeloma. Material for sequencing was a population of CD138-negative cells sorted from bone marrow. The genes are TRBV20-1 and TRBJ2-2, with 8 bases that match TRBD2. The CDR3 is CSASGGAPTGELFF. The CDR3, as DNA: TGCAGTGCTAGCGGGGGGGCCCCCACCGGGGAGCTGTTTTTT.